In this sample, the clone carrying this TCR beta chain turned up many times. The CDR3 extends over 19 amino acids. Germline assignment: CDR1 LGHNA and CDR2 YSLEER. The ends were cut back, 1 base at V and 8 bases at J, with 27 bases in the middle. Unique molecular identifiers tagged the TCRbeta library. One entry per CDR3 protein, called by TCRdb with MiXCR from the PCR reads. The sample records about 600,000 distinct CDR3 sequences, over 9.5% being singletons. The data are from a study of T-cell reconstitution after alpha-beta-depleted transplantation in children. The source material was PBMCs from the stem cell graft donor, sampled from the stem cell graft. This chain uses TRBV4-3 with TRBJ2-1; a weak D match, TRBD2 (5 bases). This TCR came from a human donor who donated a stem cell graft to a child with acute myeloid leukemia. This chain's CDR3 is CASSQGGAGEFGSRDEQFF. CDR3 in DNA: TGCGCCAGCAGCCAAGGAGGAGCCGGGGAATTTGGGTCCAGAGATGAGCAGTTCTTC.